This entry is about one TCR beta chain. Its antigen is unknown. Profiled with immunoSEQ multiplex PCR; TCRdb holds only in-frame clones, not every one. There are approximately 2,000,000 clones in the sample; about nine tenths occur only once, and around 0.35% lies in the top ten. The record originates from a study of shared clonotypes between healthy human individuals. Overall study: The donor group consisted of two women and a few men, aged 18 to 49. Study-level findings and limits: As a rule, naive subsets had a larger estimated richness than memory subsets. The study's rarefaction showed incomplete sorted-subset sequencing despite large depth.

Donation came from healthy HIV-negative adults that had no recent acute infections or vaccinations. The V gene's germline CDR1 is MNHEY and CDR2 SMNVEV (reference sequence). Trimming removed 3 bases from V and 4 bases from J; junction bases left unmatched: 6. The CDR3 length is 15 residues. The V call is TRBV27, the J call TRBJ2-3, with TRBD2 matching 8 bases. This receptor was obtained from a man aged 18 to 29 in good health. Some clones in this sample may be carry-over from other donors' samples. The sequencing sample was made of naive CD4+ T cells from PBMCs. Subset defined: CD45RA+ positively selected. The CDR3 loop is CASSLLYGRADTQYF. The CDR3 DNA follows: TGTGCCAGCAGTTTGCTGTACGGGAGGGCAGATACGCAGTATTTT.